The source of this T cell receptor (beta chain) is a study of blood T cell repertoires in COVID-19. Germline trimming cut 4 bases from V and 4 bases from J; bases unmatched to any gene: 2. This CDR3 has 13 amino acids. Germline V lookup: CDR1 SGHDT, CDR2 YYEEEE. Sequencing used immunoSEQ multiplex PCR; TCRdb keeps in-frame clones, though not all of them. In the table there are roughly 240,000 clones, about 83% of which are singletons. This TCR was sampled from a woman older than 75 with COVID-19, enrolled during active disease. The chain employs TRBV5-6 and TRBJ1-2; 9 nucleotides line up with TRBD1. Sequenced: peripheral blood. The CDR3 loop is CASSKTGGYGYTF. In DNA, the CDR3 is TGTGCCAGCAGCAAGACAGGGGGCTATGGCTACACCTTC.